Listed here is a single T cell receptor beta chain. Authors' processing steps: It was from reference gene primer amplification that nucleated cell counts were estimated. The protocol was immunoSEQ multiplex PCR, while the TCRdb copy is restricted to in-frame clones and leaves out a portion. V and J calls plus clone size are reproduced from that table; the DNA served to infer D and trimming. The sample records 55,000 or so clones, 88% being singletons. This entry belongs to a study of blood T cell repertoires in COVID-19. Study background: The origin of the acute and convalescent COVID-19 samples was the United States, Italy and Spain.

CDR1 SGHTS and CDR2 YDEGEE come from the germline V gene. This CDR3 spans 16 amino acids. Germline trimming cut 4 bases from V and 0 bases from J; bases unmatched to any gene: 8. This clonotype originated in a man aged 60-69 years with active COVID-19. The sample was peripheral blood. The chain recombines TRBV5-8 with TRBJ1-2, with 8 bases matching TRBD1. CDR3 sequence (DNA): TGTGCCAGCAGCCCGACAGGGGTTAGAGCTAACTATGGCTACACCTTC. Its translation is CASSPTGVRANYGYTF.